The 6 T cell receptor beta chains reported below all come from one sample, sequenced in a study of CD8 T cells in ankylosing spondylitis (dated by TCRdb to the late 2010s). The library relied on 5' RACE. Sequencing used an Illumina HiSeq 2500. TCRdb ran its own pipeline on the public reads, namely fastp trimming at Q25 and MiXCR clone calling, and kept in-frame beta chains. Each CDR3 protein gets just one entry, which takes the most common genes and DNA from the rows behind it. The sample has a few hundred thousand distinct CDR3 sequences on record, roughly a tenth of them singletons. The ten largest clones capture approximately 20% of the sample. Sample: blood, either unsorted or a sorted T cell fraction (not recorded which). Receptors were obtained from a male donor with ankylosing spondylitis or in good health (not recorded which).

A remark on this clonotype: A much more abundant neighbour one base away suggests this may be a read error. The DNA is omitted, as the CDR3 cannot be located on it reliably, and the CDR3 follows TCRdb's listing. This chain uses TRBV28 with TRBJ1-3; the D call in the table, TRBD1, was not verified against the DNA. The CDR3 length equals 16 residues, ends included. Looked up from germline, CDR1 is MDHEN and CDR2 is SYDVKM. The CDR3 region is CASSTAGVGSGNTIHF.

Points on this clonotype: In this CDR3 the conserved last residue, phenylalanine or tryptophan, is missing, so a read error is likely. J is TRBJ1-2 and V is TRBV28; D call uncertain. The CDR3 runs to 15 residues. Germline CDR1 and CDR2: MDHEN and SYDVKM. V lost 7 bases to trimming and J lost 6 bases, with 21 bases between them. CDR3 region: CASTLIAYSEDGYTY. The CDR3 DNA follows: TGTGCCAGCACTCTAATAGCCTACTCTGAGGATGGCTACACCTAC.

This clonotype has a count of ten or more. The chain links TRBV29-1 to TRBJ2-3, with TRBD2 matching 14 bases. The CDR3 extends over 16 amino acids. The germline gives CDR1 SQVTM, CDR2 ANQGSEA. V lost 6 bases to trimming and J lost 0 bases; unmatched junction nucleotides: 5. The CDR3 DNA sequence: TGCAGCGTCGGGACTAGCGGGAGCCTAAGCACAGATACGCAGTATTTT. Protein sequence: CSVGTSGSLSTDTQYF.

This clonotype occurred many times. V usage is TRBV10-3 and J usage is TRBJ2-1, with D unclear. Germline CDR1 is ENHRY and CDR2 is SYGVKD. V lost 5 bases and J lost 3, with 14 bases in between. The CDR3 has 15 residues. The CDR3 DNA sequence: TGTGCCATCAGTTCGCACCGAGCAGGCTACAATGAGCAGTTCTTC. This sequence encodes CAISSHRAGYNEQFF.

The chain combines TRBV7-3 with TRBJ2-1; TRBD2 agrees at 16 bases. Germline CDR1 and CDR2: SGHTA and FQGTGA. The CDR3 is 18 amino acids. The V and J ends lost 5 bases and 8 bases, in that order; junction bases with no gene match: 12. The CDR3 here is CASSTRPGTSGGAHEQFF. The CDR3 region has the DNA TGTGCCAGCAGCACACGTCCCGGGACTAGCGGGGGGGCCCATGAGCAGTTCTTC.

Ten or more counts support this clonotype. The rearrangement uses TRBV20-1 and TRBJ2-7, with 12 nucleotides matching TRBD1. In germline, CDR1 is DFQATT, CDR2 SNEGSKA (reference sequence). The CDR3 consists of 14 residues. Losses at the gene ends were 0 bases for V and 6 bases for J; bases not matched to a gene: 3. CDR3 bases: TGCAGTGCTAGAGAGGGGACAGGGGGCCTCGAGCAGTACTTC. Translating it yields CSAREGTGGLEQYF.